This T cell receptor (beta chain) was retrieved from a study of blood T cell repertoires in COVID-19 (dated by TCRdb to the early 2020s). About the investigation overall: Samples covering the acute and convalescent phases of COVID-19 were provided by collaborators in the United States, Italy and Spain. Subjects who had been exposed to COVID-19, were actively infected with it, or had recovered from it provided the deeply sampled blood TCRbeta repertoires that made up the dataset. A de-identified subject ID, COVID-19 status, age in years and sex were almost always included in the sample metadata. A freely available public database, intended as a resource for researchers studying the immune response to SARS-CoV-2, is where the repertoires were released. Samples were obtained from the ongoing ImmuneRACE study (first 160 participants) and from 1,200 or so subjects provided by 6 global collaborators. The material from the prospective study consisted of cDNA or gDNA derived from T cells, B-cell-depleted T cells, or PBMCs. HLA class I and class II types, where available, came from metadata supplied by the sample provider rather than from assay-based typing.

Collaborating institutions collected whole blood in K2EDTA tubes following their own protocols. For TCRbeta analysis, collaborators shipped samples as frozen whole blood, isolated PBMCs, or DNA extracted from either of those sample types. TCRbeta CDR3 regions were amplified from genomic DNA by means of the immunoSEQ Assay, a bias-controlled multiplex PCR. The authors' pipeline ran thus. The number of nucleated cells in each sample was estimated by amplification of reference gene primers within the assay. To quantify the absolute abundance of each unique TCRbeta CDR3 rearrangement, sequence reads were collapsed and filtered. Productive Simpson clonality was computed per sample as the square root of Simpson's diversity index over productive rearrangements. In its TCRdb copy, this immuneACCESS table keeps in-frame sequences only and misses some clones. Where compared with another copy, unresolved V genes explain less than half of these, and the others have no known cause. D and trimming were read from the DNA, whereas the V and J calls and clone size are those reported in that table. This sample gives tens of thousands of clones in total; around 83% of them show up just once. Approximately 5.3% of the sample goes to the ten largest clones.

The study at large found these results: How much clinical and demographic metadata was included differed by source and by participant, and the metadata was provided uncurated.

From the cysteine through the phenylalanine, the CDR3 covers 14 amino acids. The read is trimmed to its CDR3 DNA, 42 bases read in frame from base 1. V is cut by 3 bases and J by 0 bases, and the space between the germline ends is 8 bases. The germline V gene encodes CDR1 SGHDT and CDR2 YYEEEE. Worth noting for this clone: No cognate antigen has been identified for it. No base quality information exists; no much larger clone differs at one position.

The rearrangement joined TRBV5-6 to TRBJ2-3; confidence is insufficient to name the D gene. This clonotype was obtained from a man aged 50 or older with active COVID-19. The material sequenced was peripheral blood. The DNA reads as follows: TGTGCCAGCAGCTGGGCAAGCAGCACAGATACGCAGTATTTT. Translated, it reads CASSWASSTDTQYF.